Each of the 2 T cell receptor beta chains below was sequenced from the same sample in a study of blood T cell repertoires in COVID-19. Produced via immunoSEQ multiplex PCR; TCRdb's table is partial and in-frame only. The data contain approximately 74,000 clones, 65% to 85% of them singletons. The sequenced sample was peripheral blood. The receptors were gathered from a man of 80 years or more with active or convalescent COVID-19.

The rearrangement joins TRBV18 to TRBJ1-1, with TRBD1 identical over 7 bases. The junction had 2 bases not matched to a gene; V was cut back by 3 bases and J by 10 bases. Germline V gene lookup returns CDR1 KGHSH and CDR2 LQKENI. This CDR3 has 11 amino acids. CDR3 protein: CASSPRQGAFF. CDR3 DNA: TGTGCCAGCTCACCTCGACAGGGAGCTTTCTTT. The full variable domain, completed using reference TRBV18 and TRBJ1-1, is NAGVMQNPRHLVRRRGQEARLRCSPMKGHSHVYWYRQLPEEGLKFMVYLQKENIIDESGMPKERFSAEFPKEGPSILRIQQVVRGDSAAYFCASSPRQGAFFGQGTRLTVV.

The chain carries TRBV3-1 (or the pseudogene TRBV3-2) and TRBJ1-4; TRBD1 matches 10 bases. The germline V gene has CDR1 LGHDT and CDR2 YNNKEL (reference sequence). The CDR3 runs to 14 residues. The J segment lost 8 bases and the V segment lost 3 bases, leaving 3 bases of the junction unmatched. The CDR3 coding sequence is TGTGCCAGCAGCCAGGGACAGGGGAGGGAAAAACTGTTTTTT. It is translated as CASSQGQGREKLFF.